The 28 T cell receptor beta chains presented below share a single source sample, sequenced in a study of T cell responses to AZD1222 COVID-19 vaccine. Profiled with immunoSEQ multiplex PCR; TCRdb holds only in-frame clones, not every one. The table shows approximately 120,000 clones, with over 90% occurring only once. The sample in question was peripheral blood, obtained on day 0 of AZD1222 vaccination. All receptors derive from an adult in good health.

CDR3 nucleotide sequence: TGCGCCAGCAGCCCGGGACACCCCGTAGACGAGCAGTACTTC. It yields the protein CASSPGHPVDEQYF. V is TRBV5-1 and J is TRBJ2-7; a possible D gene is TRBD1 (6 bases). V shed 4 bases and J shed 5 bases, with 16 bases lying between them. Germline V lookup: CDR1 SGHRS, CDR2 YFSETQ. This CDR3 is 14 amino acids long.

The chain has TRBV4-2 and TRBJ1-2, with 7 bases aligning to TRBD1. The CDR3 length is 19 residues. Germline CDR1 reads LGHNA; CDR2 reads YNFKEQ. J was trimmed by 5 bases and V by 0 bases; bases with no gene match: 18. The CDR3 spells CASSQDRLDTGAGRYGYTF. In DNA, the CDR3 is TGTGCCAGCAGCCAAGATCGGTTGGATACAGGGGCGGGACGGTATGGCTACACCTTC.

V is TRBV9 and J is TRBJ2-3, with 10 bases identical to TRBD1. Germline V gives CDR1 SGDLS, CDR2 YYNGEE. CDR3 length equals 16 residues. Unmatched junction bases numbered 11, after V lost 4 bases and J lost 6 bases. Here the CDR3 reads CASSSRQGARGDTQYF. CDR3 DNA: TGTGCCAGCAGCTCCCGACAGGGGGCTCGGGGGGATACGCAGTATTTT.

Only one count was recorded for this clone. The chain employs TRBV6-5 and TRBJ2-7, with a possible D match to TRBD2 (5 bases). This CDR3 is 12 amino acids long. Germline CDR1 MNHEY, CDR2 SVGAGI. V gave up 6 bases and J gave up 5 bases, with 11 bases separating them. CDR3 in amino acids: CASSRTLDEQYF. The CDR3 coding sequence is TGTGCCAGCAGCCGGACTCTGGACGAGCAGTACTTC.

This clone was recorded once. The chain recombines TRBV6-5 with TRBJ1-5; possible D gene TRBD1, 6 bases. Trimming removed 2 bases from V and 5 bases from J, with 10 bases in between. The CDR3 contains 14 residues. CDR1 and CDR2 (germline): MNHEY, SVGAGI. CDR3 sequence: CASSYSYRDQPQHF. CDR3 sequence (DNA): TGTGCCAGCAGTTACAGTTACAGGGATCAGCCCCAGCATTTT.

A remark on this clone: An end of the junction does not agree with germline; a read error may underlie this. The chain links TRBV20-1 to TRBJ1-2; D not resolved. The germline CDR1 and CDR2 sequences are DFQATT and SNEGSKA (reference sequence). The CDR3 is 11 residues long. DNA for the CDR3: TGCAGTGCGAGAGGAGTAAGAGGCTACACCTTC. Translation: CSARGVRGYTF.

The V call is TRBV5-1, the J call TRBJ2-3; D is ambiguous. CDR1 is SGHRS, CDR2 YFSETQ, per germline. The CDR3 extends over 15 amino acids. Trimming removed 0 bases from V and 0 bases from J, with 8 bases in between. CDR3: CASSLEPDSTDTQYF. The CDR3 DNA follows: TGCGCCAGCAGCTTGGAACCTGATAGCACAGATACGCAGTATTTT. Full variable domain (outside the CDR3, taken from reference TRBV5-1 and TRBJ2-3): KAGVTQTPRYLIKTRGQQVTLSCSPISGHRSVSWYQQTPGQGLQFLFEYFSETQRNKGNFPGRFSGRQFSNSRSEMNVSTLELGDSALYLCASSLEPDSTDTQYFGPGTRLTVL.

This chain uses TRBV7-9 with TRBJ1-1; TRBD1 matches 7 bases. This CDR3 region has 12 residues. Germline values: CDR1 SEHNR, CDR2 FQNEAQ (reference sequence). V gave up 5 bases and J gave up 4 bases; unmatched junction bases: 1. For the CDR3, the DNA is TGTGCCAGCAGCCCAGGGGGCACTGAAGCTTTCTTT. This sequence encodes CASSPGGTEAFF.

J is TRBJ2-7 and V is TRBV6-2 or TRBV6-3; D unclear. This CDR3 spans 14 amino acids. V shed 2 bases and J shed 4 bases, with 12 bases lying between them. From germline, CDR1 is MNHEY and CDR2 SVGEGT. CDR3 loop: CASSYAPSVYEQYF. The CDR3, as DNA: TGTGCCAGCAGTTACGCCCCCTCGGTTTACGAGCAGTACTTC.

The chain is built from TRBV5-1 and TRBJ2-1, with TRBD2 matching 15 bases. In germline, CDR1 is SGHRS, CDR2 YFSETQ. The CDR3 length is 18 residues. V shed 3 bases and J 9 bases; nucleotides not matched to a gene: 13. The CDR3 reads CASSWVPGLAGGSGEQFF. The CDR3 nucleotides read TGCGCCAGCAGCTGGGTACCGGGACTAGCGGGGGGAAGTGGTGAGCAGTTCTTC.

The V and J genes are TRBV3-1 (or the pseudogene TRBV3-2) and TRBJ1-5; 9 bases match TRBD1. In germline, CDR1 is LGHDT, CDR2 YNNKEL (reference sequence). The junction had 4 bases not matched to a gene; V was cut back by 3 bases and J by 4 bases. This CDR3 has 15 residues. CDR3 in DNA: TGTGCCAGCAGCCAGGAGGGACAGGGAAATCAGCCCCAGCATTTT. As protein: CASSQEGQGNQPQHF.

Remarks on this clone: Germline is not matched at one junction end, which may reflect a read error. The V call is TRBV30, the J call TRBJ1-4, with 7 bases identical to TRBD1. The germline V gene has CDR1 GTSNPN and CDR2 SVGIG (reference sequence). The CDR3 loop spans 10 amino acids. The CDR3 protein is CAWSADRTIF. CDR3 DNA: TGTGCCTGGAGTGCGGACAGGACTATTTTT.

The chain's CDR3 is CASSVVGGNSPLHF. CDR3 nucleotide sequence: TGTGCCAGCAGCGTAGTAGGGGGCAATTCACCCCTCCACTTT. This sequence joins TRBV9 and TRBJ1-6; 7 bases map to TRBD1. Germline CDR1 reads SGDLS; CDR2 reads YYNGEE. This CDR3 comprises 14 residues. The V segment lost 0 bases and the J segment 7 bases; nucleotides outside the gene matches: 1.

This rearrangement joins TRBV5-1 to TRBJ1-2; 7 positions agree with TRBD1. Losses at the gene ends were 2 bases for V and 0 bases for J; bases not matched to a gene: 7. This CDR3 has 16 amino acids. Germline V gene data show CDR1 as SGHRS and CDR2 as YFSETQ. The CDR3 protein is CASSLHWTGANYGYTF. In DNA, the CDR3 is TGCGCCAGCAGCTTACACTGGACAGGAGCTAACTATGGCTACACCTTC.

The CDR3: CASRPRASRRADTQYF. Here the CDR3 DNA reads TGTGCCAGCAGACCGCGGGCTAGCCGGCGCGCAGATACGCAGTATTTT. The rearrangement uses TRBV7-9 and TRBJ2-3, with D perhaps matching TRBD2 (5 bases). Trimming stripped 6 bases from V and 4 bases from J, with 20 bases between. The CDR3 runs to 16 residues. Looked up from germline, CDR1 is SEHNR and CDR2 is FQNEAQ (reference sequence).

CDR3 sequence: CAISDPARQGTNYGYTF. DNA of the CDR3: TGTGCCATCAGTGACCCAGCGCGGCAGGGGACTAACTATGGCTACACCTTC. This chain uses TRBV10-3 with TRBJ1-2; tentatively, D is TRBD1 (6 bases). The CDR3 sequence is 17 residues long. Per germline, CDR1 ENHRY and CDR2 SYGVKD. The V end was cut by 3 bases, the J end by 0 bases, with 17 bases between.

The chain is built from TRBV6-4 and TRBJ2-4, with D possibly TRBD2 on 6 matching bases. The V end was cut by 6 bases, the J end by 6 bases, with 21 bases between. This CDR3 contains 16 residues. In germline, CDR1 is MRHNA, CDR2 SNTAGT. The CDR3: CASRGGLASRGNIQYF. The CDR3 DNA reads as TGTGCCAGCAGGGGGGGTCTGGCGAGTAGAGGAAACATTCAGTACTTC.

V is TRBV19 and J is TRBJ1-5, with D unclear. This CDR3 contains 12 residues. The germline gives CDR1 LNHDA, CDR2 SQIVND (reference sequence). Trimming removed 2 bases at V and 5 bases at J, with 4 bases between. The CDR3 DNA reads TGTGCCAGTAGTATACCCCATCAGCCCCAGCATTTT. As protein: CASSIPHQPQHF.

The chain carries TRBV7-3 and TRBJ2-3; 7 bases map to TRBD1. CDR1 and CDR2 from the germline V gene are SGHTA and FQGTGA. CDR3 size: 13 residues. V shed 4 bases, J shed 4 bases, and the junction held 2 bases outside the gene matches. The CDR3 DNA reads as TGTGCCAGCAGCTCCCAGGGGGCAGATACGCAGTATTTT. It codes for CASSSQGADTQYF.

The chain combines TRBV29-1 with TRBJ1-1; D remains ambiguous. With 1 base removed from V and 0 bases from J, the gap between germline ends came to 9 bases. Germline lookup yields CDR1 SQVTM and CDR2 ANQGSEA. The CDR3 sequence is 14 residues long. The CDR3 region has the DNA TGCAGCGTTGAAGGGCGGGTAATGAACACTGAAGCTTTCTTT. Translated: CSVEGRVMNTEAFF. Full variable domain (outside the CDR3, taken from reference TRBV29-1 and TRBJ1-1): SAVISQKPSRDICQRGTSLTIQCQVDSQVTMMFWYRQQPGQSLTLIATANQGSEATYESGFVIDKFPISRPNLTFSTLTVSNMSPEDSSIYLCSVEGRVMNTEAFFGQGTRLTVV.

The rearrangement joins TRBV29-1 to TRBJ2-1, with no clear D. CDR3 length: 13 residues. CDR1 is SQVTM and CDR2 is ANQGSEA in the germline V gene. V lost 7 bases to trimming and J lost 9 bases, with 19 bases between them. The CDR3 sequence is CSALKVGQGEQFF. As DNA, the CDR3 is TGCAGCGCCCTTAAGGTCGGGCAAGGTGAGCAGTTCTTC.

This chain connects TRBV19 to TRBJ2-3, with a tentative D call TRBD2 (6 bases). Deletions cut 3 bases from V and 2 bases from J, with 24 bases between. Germline V gene lookup returns CDR1 LNHDA and CDR2 SQIVND (reference sequence). The CDR3 contains 19 residues. CDR3 nucleotides: TGTGCCAGTAGTATTTCTTCAGGAGGGCGCCCTGGGGACACAGATACGCAGTATTTT. Translating gives CASSISSGGRPGDTDTQYF.

The gene calls are TRBV3-1 (or the pseudogene TRBV3-2) and TRBJ1-6, with D possibly TRBD1 on 5 matching bases. The germline V and J ends were trimmed by 0 bases and 10 bases, with 19 bases remaining between them. The CDR3 spans 17 residues. From germline, CDR1 is LGHDT and CDR2 YNNKEL (reference sequence). The CDR3 loop reads CASSQDAGNLLLSPLHF. The CDR3 DNA reads TGTGCCAGCAGCCAAGATGCAGGGAATCTTTTATTGTCACCCCTCCACTTT.

The chain has TRBV6-7 and TRBJ1-1; D unclear. TRBV6-7 carries the ORF label, with uncertain function. V lost 5 bases to trimming and J lost 8 bases, with 15 bases between them. The CDR3 contains 13 residues. The CDR3 DNA reads as TGTGCCAGCAGTGAAAGACCTACTAAGGAAGCTTTCTTT. Its translation: CASSERPTKEAFF.

The V and J genes are TRBV19 and TRBJ1-1; D may be TRBD1 (5 bases). Germline V gives CDR1 LNHDA, CDR2 SQIVND (reference sequence). The CDR3 has 14 residues. Trimming cost V 3 bases and J 2 bases, with 10 bases left between them. This CDR3 is CASSIGDRNTEAFF. DNA of the CDR3: TGTGCCAGTAGTATTGGAGACAGAAACACTGAAGCTTTCTTT.

The V call is TRBV6-5, the J call TRBJ1-6; no definite D call. V lost 3 bases to trimming and J lost 1 base, with 10 bases between them. Germline V gene lookup returns CDR1 MNHEY and CDR2 SVGAGI. There are 16 residues in the CDR3. Here the CDR3 reads CASSYEGFSYNSPLHF. The CDR3 nucleotides read TGTGCCAGCAGTTATGAAGGTTTTTCCTATAATTCACCCCTCCACTTT.

This chain links TRBV18 with TRBJ1-3; no clear D gene. The CDR3 extends over 15 amino acids. The germline V gene has CDR1 KGHSH and CDR2 LQKENI. Deletions cut 2 bases from V and 0 bases from J, with 8 bases between. Here the CDR3 reads CASSPRLDSGNTIYF. In nucleotides, the CDR3 is TGTGCCAGCTCACCAAGGCTAGACTCTGGAAACACCATATATTTT.

The rearrangement joins TRBV7-9 to TRBJ2-2, with D tentatively TRBD2 (5 bases). The length of the CDR3 is 14 residues. Germline CDR1 SEHNR, CDR2 FQNEAQ (reference sequence). V lost 1 base, J lost 8 bases, and 11 bases lay in between. CDR3 DNA: TGTGCCAGCAGCTTAGAGCGGAGAGTAGGGGAGCTGTTTTTT. Protein sequence: CASSLERRVGELFF.